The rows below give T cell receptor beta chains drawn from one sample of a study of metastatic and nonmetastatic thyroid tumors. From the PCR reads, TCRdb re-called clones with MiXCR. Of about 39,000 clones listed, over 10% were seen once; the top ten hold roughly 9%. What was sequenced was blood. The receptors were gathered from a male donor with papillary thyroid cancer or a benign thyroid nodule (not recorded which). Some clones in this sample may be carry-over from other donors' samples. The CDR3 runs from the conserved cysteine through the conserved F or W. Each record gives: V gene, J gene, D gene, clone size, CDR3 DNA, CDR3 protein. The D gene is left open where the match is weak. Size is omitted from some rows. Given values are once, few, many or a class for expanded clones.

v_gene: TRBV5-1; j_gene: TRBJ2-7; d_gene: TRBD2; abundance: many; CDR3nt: TGCGCCAGCAGTAGGCTAGCGGGTTCCTACGAGCAGTACTTC; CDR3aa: CASSRLAGSYEQYF
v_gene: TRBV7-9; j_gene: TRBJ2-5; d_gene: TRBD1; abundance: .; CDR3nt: TGTGCCAGCAGCCGGGGCCGGACAGGGCAAGAGACCCAGTACTTC; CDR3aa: CASSRGRTGQETQYF
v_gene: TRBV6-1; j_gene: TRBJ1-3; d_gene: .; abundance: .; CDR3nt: TGTGCCAGCGCCCTGACAGGAGCTGGAAACACCATATATTTT; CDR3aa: CASALTGAGNTIYF
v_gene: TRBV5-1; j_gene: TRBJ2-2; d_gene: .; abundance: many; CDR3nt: TGCGCCAGCAGCTACCTGGGGCTGGCTAGCGCCATCACCGGGGAGCTGTTTTTT; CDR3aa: CASSYLGLASAITGELFF
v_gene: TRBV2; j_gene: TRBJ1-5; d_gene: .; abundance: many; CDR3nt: TGTGCCAGCAGTGCCGGGGTGGGTCAGCCCCAGCATTTT; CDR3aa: CASSAGVGQPQHF
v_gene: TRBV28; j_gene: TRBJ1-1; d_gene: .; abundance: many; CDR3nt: TGTGCCAGCAGTTTTGGGAGGGCTTGGACTGAAGCTTTCTTT; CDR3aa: CASSFGRAWTEAFF
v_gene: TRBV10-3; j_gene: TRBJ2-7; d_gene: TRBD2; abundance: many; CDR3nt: TGTGCCATCAGCTCTAGCGGGAGTTACGAGCAGTACTTC; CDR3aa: CAISSSGSYEQYF
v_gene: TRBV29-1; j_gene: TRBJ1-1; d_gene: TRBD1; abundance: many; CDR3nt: TGCAGCGTCGCACTAAGACAGGGACGGACTGAAGCTTTCTTT; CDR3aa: CSVALRQGRTEAFF
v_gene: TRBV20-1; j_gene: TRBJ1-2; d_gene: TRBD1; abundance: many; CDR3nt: TGCAGTGCTAGAGGGACAGGGAGAGACTATGGCTACACCTTC; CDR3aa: CSARGTGRDYGYTF
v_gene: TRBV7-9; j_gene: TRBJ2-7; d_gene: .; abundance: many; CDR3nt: TGTGCCAGCAGATCTTCAGAGACCTACGAGCAGTACTTC; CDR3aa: CASRSSETYEQYF
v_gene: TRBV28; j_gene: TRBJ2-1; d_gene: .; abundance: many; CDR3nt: TGTGCCAGCCGCACCGGTAATATCGGGGTCTACAATGAGCAGTTCTTC; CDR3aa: CASRTGNIGVYNEQFF
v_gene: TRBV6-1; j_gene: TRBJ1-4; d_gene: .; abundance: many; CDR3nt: TGTGCCAGCAGACCCCGCAGGGGTACCGTTAATGAAAAACTGTTTTTT; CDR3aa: CASRPRRGTVNEKLFF
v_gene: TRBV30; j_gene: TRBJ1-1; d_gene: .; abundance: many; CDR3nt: TGTGCCTGGAGTTGGGCAAACACTGAAGCTTTCTTT; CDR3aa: CAWSWANTEAFF
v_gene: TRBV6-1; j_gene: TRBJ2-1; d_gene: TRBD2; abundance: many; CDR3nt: TGTGCCAGCAGTCAGCGGGAGGGCTTGTTTAATGAGCAGTTCTTC; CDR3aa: CASSQREGLFNEQFF
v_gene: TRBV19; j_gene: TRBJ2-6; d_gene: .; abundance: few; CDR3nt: TGTGTCAGTCACTACAGCTCTGGGGCCAACGTCCTGACTTTC; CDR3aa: CVSHYSSGANVLTF
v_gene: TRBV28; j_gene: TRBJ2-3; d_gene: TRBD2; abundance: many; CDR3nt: TGTGCCAGCAGTTATGCTAGCGGCCCCACAGATACGCAGTATTTT; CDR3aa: CASSYASGPTDTQYF
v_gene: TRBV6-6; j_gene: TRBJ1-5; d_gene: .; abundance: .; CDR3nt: TGTACCAGCAGCCTTAAAGGGATCAATCAGCCCCAGCATTTT; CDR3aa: CTSSLKGINQPQHF
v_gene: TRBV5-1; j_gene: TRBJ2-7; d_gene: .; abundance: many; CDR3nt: TGCGCCAGCAGCTTGGGTTCTCTTAGCTCCTACGAGCAGTACTTC; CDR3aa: CASSLGSLSSYEQYF
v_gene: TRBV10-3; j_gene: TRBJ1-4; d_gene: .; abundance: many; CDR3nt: TGTGCCATCAGTGGTACCAGGGATGGCGAAAAACTGTTTTTT; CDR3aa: CAISGTRDGEKLFF
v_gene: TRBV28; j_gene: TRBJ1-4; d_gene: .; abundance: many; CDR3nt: TGTGCCAGTACGGCAGGTATTGTGGAAAAACTGTTTTTT; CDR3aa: CASTAGIVEKLFF
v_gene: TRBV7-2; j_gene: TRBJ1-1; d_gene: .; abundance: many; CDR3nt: TGTGCCAGCAGCCAAGGACACCAAAACACTGAAGCTTTCTTT; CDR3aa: CASSQGHQNTEAFF
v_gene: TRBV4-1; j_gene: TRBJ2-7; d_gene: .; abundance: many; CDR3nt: TGCGCCAGCAGCCTCCTACCGGTGGCAGGGGCTGGCGAGCAGTACTTC; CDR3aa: CASSLLPVAGAGEQYF
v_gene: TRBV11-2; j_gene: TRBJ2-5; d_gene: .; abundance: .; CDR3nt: TGTGCCAACAGCTTAGATCGGAGGCAGGGGCGAACCGGAGAGACCCAGTACTTC; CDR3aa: CANSLDRRQGRTGETQYF
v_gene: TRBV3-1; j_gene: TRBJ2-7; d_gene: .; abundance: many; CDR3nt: TGTGCCAGCAGCCAACAGGTGAGCCACGAGCAGTACTTC; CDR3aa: CASSQQVSHEQYF
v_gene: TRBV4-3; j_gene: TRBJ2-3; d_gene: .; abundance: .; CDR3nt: TGCGCCAGCATCCAAGATAGAGGTACGCAGTATTTT; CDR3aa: CASIQDRGTQYF
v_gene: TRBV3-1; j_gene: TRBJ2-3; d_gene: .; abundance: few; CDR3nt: TGTGCCAGCAGCCAAGATGTCGGGACTGCGCAGTATTTT; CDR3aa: CASSQDVGTAQYF
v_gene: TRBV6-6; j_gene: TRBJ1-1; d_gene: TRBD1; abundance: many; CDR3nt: TGTGCCAGCAGTTACTCCAGGACAGGGCCCATGAACACTGAAGCTTTCTTT; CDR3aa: CASSYSRTGPMNTEAFF
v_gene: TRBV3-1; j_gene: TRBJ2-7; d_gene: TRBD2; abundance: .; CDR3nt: TGTGCCAGCAGCCAATGGAGGGCGGGAGGCATATACGAGCAGTACTTC; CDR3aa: CASSQWRAGGIYEQYF
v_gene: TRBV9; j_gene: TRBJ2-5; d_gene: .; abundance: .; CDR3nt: TGTGCCAGCAGCGTAGCTGCTAGCAACTTAGAGACCCAGTACTTC; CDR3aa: CASSVAASNLETQYF
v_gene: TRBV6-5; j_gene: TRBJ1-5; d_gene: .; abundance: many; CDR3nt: TGTGCCAGCAGTTACCACTACAGGGTTCATCAGCCCCAGCATTTT; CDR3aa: CASSYHYRVHQPQHF
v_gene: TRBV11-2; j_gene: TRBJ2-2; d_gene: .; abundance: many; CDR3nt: TGTGCCAGCAACGAAGGGGGGGGCTATGACACCGGGGAGCTGTTTTTT; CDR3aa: CASNEGGGYDTGELFF
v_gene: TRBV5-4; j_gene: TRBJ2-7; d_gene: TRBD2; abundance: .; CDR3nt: TGTGCCAGCAGCCTGGGTGGTGCGGGAGGAGAAGAGCAATACTTC; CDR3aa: CASSLGGAGGEEQYF
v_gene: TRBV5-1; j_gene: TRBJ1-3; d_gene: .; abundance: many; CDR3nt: TGCGCCAGCAGTCCTCAGGGCCCCGGGGCTGGAAACACCATATATTTT; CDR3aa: CASSPQGPGAGNTIYF
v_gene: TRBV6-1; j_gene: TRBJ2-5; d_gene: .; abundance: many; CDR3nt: TGTGCCAGCAGTGGGAGCGAGGAGACCCAGTACTTC; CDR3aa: CASSGSEETQYF
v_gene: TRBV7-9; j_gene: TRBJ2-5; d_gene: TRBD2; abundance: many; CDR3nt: TGTGCCAGCAGCTCCAAAGCGGGAGGGCCTGGGGAGACCCAGTACTTC; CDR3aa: CASSSKAGGPGETQYF
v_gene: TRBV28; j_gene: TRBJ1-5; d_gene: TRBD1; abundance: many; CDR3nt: TGTGCCAGCAGTTCTCATCGACAGGGGGCGCGGCAGCCCCAGCATTTT; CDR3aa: CASSSHRQGARQPQHF
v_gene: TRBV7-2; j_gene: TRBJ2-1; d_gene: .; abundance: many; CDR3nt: TGTGCCAGCGGGGGGACTTTGTACAATGAGCAGTTCTTC; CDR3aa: CASGGTLYNEQFF
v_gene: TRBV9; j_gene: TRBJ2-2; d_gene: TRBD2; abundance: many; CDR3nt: TGTGCCAGCAGCGTAATGGGACTAGCGGGAGACACCGGGGAGCTGTTTTTT; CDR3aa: CASSVMGLAGDTGELFF
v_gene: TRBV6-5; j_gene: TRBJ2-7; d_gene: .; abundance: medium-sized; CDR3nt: TGTGCCAGCAGTTACTCCTTCCGATCCTACGAGCAGTACTTC; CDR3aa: CASSYSFRSYEQYF
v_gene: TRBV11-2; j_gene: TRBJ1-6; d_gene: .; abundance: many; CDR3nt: TGTGCCAGCAGCCGGGTGAACTCACCCCTCCACTTT; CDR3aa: CASSRVNSPLHF
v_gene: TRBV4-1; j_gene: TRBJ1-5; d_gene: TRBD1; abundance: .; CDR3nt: TGCGCCAGCAGCCTAACAGGGGGCGGTCAGCCCCAGCATTTT; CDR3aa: CASSLTGGGQPQHF
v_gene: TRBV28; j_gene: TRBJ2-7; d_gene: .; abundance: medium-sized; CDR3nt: TGTGCCAGCAGTATACTAGCAGACTACGAGCAGTACTTC; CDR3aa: CASSILADYEQYF
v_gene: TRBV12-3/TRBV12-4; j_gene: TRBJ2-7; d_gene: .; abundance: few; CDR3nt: TGTGCCAGTAGTTTGGCAGGGGTCTCCTACGAGCAGTACTTC; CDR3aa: CASSLAGVSYEQYF
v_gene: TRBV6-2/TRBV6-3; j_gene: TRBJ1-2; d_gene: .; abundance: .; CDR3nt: TGTGCCAGCCGCCAGGAGGCCCCCCGGGGCTACACCTTC; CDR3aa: CASRQEAPRGYTF
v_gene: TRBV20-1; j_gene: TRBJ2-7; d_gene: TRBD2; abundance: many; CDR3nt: TGCAGTGCTAGAGGTCCGAGCGGGGCTTCCTACGAGCAGTACTTC; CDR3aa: CSARGPSGASYEQYF
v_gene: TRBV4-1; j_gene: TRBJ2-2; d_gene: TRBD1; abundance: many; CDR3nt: TGCGCCAGCAGCCTTCGGACAGGAGAAACCGGGGAGCTGTTTTTT; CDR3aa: CASSLRTGETGELFF
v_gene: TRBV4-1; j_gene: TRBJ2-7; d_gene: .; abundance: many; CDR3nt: TGCGCCAGCAGCCAAGTCGATATGGGGTTTGTCGACGAGCAGTACTTC; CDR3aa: CASSQVDMGFVDEQYF
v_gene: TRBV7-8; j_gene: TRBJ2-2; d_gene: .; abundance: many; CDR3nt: TGTGCCAGCAGATCCAGGGAGAACACCGGGGAGCTGTTTTTT; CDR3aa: CASRSRENTGELFF
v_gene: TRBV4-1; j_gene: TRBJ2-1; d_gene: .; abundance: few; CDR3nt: TGCGCCAGCAGCCAGGCGGCGGGGATAATTGGGCCTTACAATGAGCAGTTCTTC; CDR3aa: CASSQAAGIIGPYNEQFF
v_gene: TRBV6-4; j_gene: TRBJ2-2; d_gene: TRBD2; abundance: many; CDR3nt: TGTGCCAGCAGTCTGACTAGCGGGATAGGCGGGGAGCTGTTTTTT; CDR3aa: CASSLTSGIGGELFF
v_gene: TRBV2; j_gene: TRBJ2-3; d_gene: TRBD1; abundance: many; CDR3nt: TGTGCCAGCAGGTATCCGGGACAGGGACCTAGCACAGATACGCAGTATTTT; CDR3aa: CASRYPGQGPSTDTQYF
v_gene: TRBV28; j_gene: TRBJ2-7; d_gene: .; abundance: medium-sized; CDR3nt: TGTGCCAGCAGTTTTGGCCCCACCTACGAGCAGTACTTC; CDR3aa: CASSFGPTYEQYF
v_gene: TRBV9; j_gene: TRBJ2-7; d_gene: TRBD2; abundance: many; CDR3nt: TGTGCCAGCAGCCCCGGGACTAGCCCCTCCTACGAGCAGTACTTC; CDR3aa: CASSPGTSPSYEQYF
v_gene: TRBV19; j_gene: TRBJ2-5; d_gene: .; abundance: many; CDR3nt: TGTGCCAGTAGTAGCAGCGATCAAGAGACCCAGTACTTC; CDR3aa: CASSSSDQETQYF
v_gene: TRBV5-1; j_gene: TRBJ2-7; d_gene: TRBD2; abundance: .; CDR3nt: TGCGCCAGCAGCACTTCTGGACTAGCGGCTTACGAGCAGTACTTC; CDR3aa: CASSTSGLAAYEQYF
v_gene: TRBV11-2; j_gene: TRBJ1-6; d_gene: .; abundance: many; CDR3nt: TGTGCCAGCAGCCCCGTTGGTTCACCCCTCCACTTT; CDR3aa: CASSPVGSPLHF
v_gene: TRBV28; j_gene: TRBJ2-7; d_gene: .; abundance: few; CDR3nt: TGTGCCAGCACTCAAGCCCGTGGGTACGAGCAGTACTTC; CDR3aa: CASTQARGYEQYF
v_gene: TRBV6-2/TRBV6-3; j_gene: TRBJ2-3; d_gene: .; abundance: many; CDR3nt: TGTGCCAGCAGCCCATCATCGAGGTTCACAGATACGCAGTATTTT; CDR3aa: CASSPSSRFTDTQYF
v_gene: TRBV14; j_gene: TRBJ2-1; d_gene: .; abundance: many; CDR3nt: TGTGCCAGCAGCCATTATCAGTCTTACAATGAGCAGTTCTTC; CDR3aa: CASSHYQSYNEQFF
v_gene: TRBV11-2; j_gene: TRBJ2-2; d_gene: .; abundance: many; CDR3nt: TGTGCCAGCAGCTTAGGGGGCCGGGGCGGCACCGGGGAGCTGTTTTTT; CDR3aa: CASSLGGRGGTGELFF